This T cell receptor beta chain is from a study of control samples from healthy donors and cancer patients. Data came from immunoSEQ multiplex PCR; TCRdb stores just in-frame clones and leaves some out. Of just under 75,000 clones in the sample, roughly 87% were seen once. CDR3 length: 16 amino acids. The junction had 7 bases not matched to a gene; V was cut back by 1 base and J by 4 bases. The germline V gene encodes CDR1 MNHNS and CDR2 SASEGT. This clone was observed once. The origin of this receptor is a woman aged 50 to 65 in good health. The chain uses TRBV6-1 and TRBJ2-3, with 8 bases that match TRBD2. Sample: blood. CDR3 DNA: TGTGCCAGCAGTGAAGGCACTAGCGGCCTTTCAGATACGCAGTATTTT. This gives the protein CASSEGTSGLSDTQYF.